This TCR beta chain was captured in a study of blood T cell repertoires in COVID-19. Study details: Specimens from acute and convalescent COVID-19 originated in the United States, Italy and Spain.

V shed 8 bases and J shed 16 bases, with 23 bases lying between them. The CDR3 runs 13 residues. In germline, CDR1 is SNHLY, CDR2 FYNNEI. In the source study's methods: Amplification of reference gene primers provided the estimated nucleated cell counts. Profiling relied on immunoSEQ multiplex PCR, and the TCRdb table lists in-frame clones only, not all of them. V, J and clone size are taken as reported in that table, and D and trimming were inferred from the DNA itself. The table includes more than 95,000 clones, 83% detected once. This sequence joins TRBV2 and TRBJ1-4; D is possibly TRBD1 (6 bases). Material: peripheral blood. The origin of this receptor is a man under 40 with acute or convalescent COVID-19. CDR3 DNA sequence: TGTGCCAGCTCACAGGGAGGGGCAAGGTTACCGTTTTTT. It is translated as CASSQGGARLPFF. The whole variable domain, remainder taken from reference TRBV2 and TRBJ1-4, is EPEVTQTPSHQVTQMGQEVILRCVPISNHLYFYWYRQILGQKVEFLVSFYNNEISEKSEIFDDQFSVERPDGSNFTLKIRSTKLEDSAMYFCASSQGGARLPFFGSGTQLSVL.